This note documents a single T cell receptor (beta chain) sequence. The data were obtained in a study of blood T cell repertoires in COVID-19. As for the study in general: From T cells, B-cell-depleted T cells, or PBMCs came the material, which was cDNA or gDNA.

The data were produced by immunoSEQ multiplex PCR, yet TCRdb's version contains in-frame clones alone and is incomplete. The sample lists about 150,000 clones; approximately 84% were seen once. The sequencing sample was made of peripheral blood. This TCR derives from a man between 65 and 85 years old with acute or convalescent COVID-19.

The CDR3 protein is CASSPPASGGYQETQYF. CDR3 sequence (DNA): TGTGCCAGCTCACCACCCGCTAGCGGGGGGTATCAAGAGACCCAGTACTTC. V and J are TRBV18 and TRBJ2-5; 11 positions match TRBD2. The CDR3 extends over 17 amino acids. The V gene's germline CDR1 is KGHSH and CDR2 LQKENI. After removal of 0 bases from V and 2 bases from J, the junction contained 5 bases not matched to a gene.